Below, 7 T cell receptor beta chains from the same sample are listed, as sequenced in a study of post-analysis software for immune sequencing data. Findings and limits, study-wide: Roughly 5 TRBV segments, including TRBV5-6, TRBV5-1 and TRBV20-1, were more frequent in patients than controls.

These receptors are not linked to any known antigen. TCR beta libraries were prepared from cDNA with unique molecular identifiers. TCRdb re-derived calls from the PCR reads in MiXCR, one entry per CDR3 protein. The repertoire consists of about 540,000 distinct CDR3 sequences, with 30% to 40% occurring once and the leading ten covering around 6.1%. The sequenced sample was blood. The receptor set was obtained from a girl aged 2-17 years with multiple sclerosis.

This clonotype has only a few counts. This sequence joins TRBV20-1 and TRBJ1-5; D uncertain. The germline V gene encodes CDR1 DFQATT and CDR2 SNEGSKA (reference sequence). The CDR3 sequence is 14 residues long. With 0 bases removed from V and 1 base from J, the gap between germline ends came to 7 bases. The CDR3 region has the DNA TGCAGTGCTAGAGATCCGGAGAGCAATCAGCCCCAGCATTTT. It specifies CSARDPESNQPQHF.

For the CDR3, the DNA is TGTGCCAGCTCAAGACTAGCGGAGTACAATGAGCAGTTCTTC. This sequence encodes CASSRLAEYNEQFF. The chain carries TRBV19 and TRBJ2-1; 9 nucleotides line up with TRBD2. CDR1 is LNHDA, CDR2 SQIVND, per germline (reference sequence). The CDR3 loop spans 14 amino acids. V was pared by 9 bases and J by 4 bases, with 7 bases of the junction left unmatched.

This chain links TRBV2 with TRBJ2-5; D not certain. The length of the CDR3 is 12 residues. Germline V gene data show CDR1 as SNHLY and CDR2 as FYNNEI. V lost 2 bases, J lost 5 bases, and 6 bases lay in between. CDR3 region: CASSELRETQYF. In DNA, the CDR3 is TGTGCCAGCAGTGAATTGAGGGAGACCCAGTACTTC.

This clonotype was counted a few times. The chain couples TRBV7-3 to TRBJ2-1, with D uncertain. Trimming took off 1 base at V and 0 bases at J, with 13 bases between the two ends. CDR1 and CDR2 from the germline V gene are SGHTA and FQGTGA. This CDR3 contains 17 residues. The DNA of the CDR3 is TGTGCCAGCAGCTTAAATGGCCCCCGGGCCTCCTACAATGAGCAGTTCTTC. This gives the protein CASSLNGPRASYNEQFF. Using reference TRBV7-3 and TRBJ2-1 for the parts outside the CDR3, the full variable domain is GAGVSQTPSNKVTEKGKYVELRCDPISGHTALYWYRQSLGQGPEFLIYFQGTGAADDSGLPNDRFFAVRPEGSVSTLKIQRTERGDSAVYLCASSLNGPRASYNEQFFGPGTRLTVL.

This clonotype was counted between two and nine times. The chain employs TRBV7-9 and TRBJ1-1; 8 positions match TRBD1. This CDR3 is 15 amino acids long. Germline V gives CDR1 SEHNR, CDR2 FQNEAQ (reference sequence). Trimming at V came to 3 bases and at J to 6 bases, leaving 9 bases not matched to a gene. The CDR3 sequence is CASSFAPDRDPEAFF. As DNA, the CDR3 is TGTGCCAGCAGCTTCGCCCCGGACAGGGACCCTGAAGCTTTCTTT.

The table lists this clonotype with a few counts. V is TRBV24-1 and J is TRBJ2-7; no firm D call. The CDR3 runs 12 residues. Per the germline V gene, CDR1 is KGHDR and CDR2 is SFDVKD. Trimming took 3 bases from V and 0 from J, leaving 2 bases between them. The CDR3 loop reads CATSDDSYEQYF. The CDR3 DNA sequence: TGTGCCACCAGTGATGACTCCTACGAGCAGTACTTC.

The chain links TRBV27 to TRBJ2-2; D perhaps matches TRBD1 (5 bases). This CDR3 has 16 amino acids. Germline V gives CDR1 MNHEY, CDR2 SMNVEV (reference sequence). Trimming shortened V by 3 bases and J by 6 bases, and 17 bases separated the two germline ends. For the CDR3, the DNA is TGTGCCAGCAGTTTTGGGGCCCCCCCGGGCGCCGGGGAGCTGTTTTTT. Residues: CASSFGAPPGAGELFF.